These 5 T cell receptor beta chains originate from one sample sequenced in a study of identical twins. Using its own MiXCR run on the 5' RACE reads, TCRdb lists one record per CDR3 protein. The repertoire holds hundreds of thousands of distinct CDR3 sequences, with 12% as singletons. These data also featured in a second study, about yellow fever vaccine responses in identical twins.

Sequenced sample: PBMCs. The receptors were gathered from a woman between 18 and 30 years old in good health.

The rearrangement joins TRBV11-2 to TRBJ2-2; 11 bases fit TRBD2. This CDR3 is built from 20 residues. V lost 2 bases, J lost 0 bases, and 11 bases stayed unmatched. The germline CDR1 and CDR2 sequences are SGHAT and FQNNGV. This chain's CDR3 is CASSLIALAGAISNTGELFF. CDR3 DNA sequence: TGTGCCAGCAGCTTAATTGCACTAGCGGGGGCAATTTCGAACACCGGGGAGCTGTTTTTT. Together with reference TRBV11-2 and TRBJ2-2, the CDR3 gives the full variable domain: EAGVAQSPRYKIIEKRQSVAFWCNPISGHATLYWYQQILGQGPKLLIQFQNNGVVDDSQLPKDRFSAERLKGVDSTLKIQPAKLEDSAVYLCASSLIALAGAISNTGELFFGEGSRLTVL.

CDR3: CASSQDSLRGSYNEQFF. CDR3 DNA: TGCGCCAGCAGCCAAGATTCCCTACGGGGGTCCTACAATGAGCAGTTCTTC. The chain is built from TRBV4-1 and TRBJ2-1, with D perhaps TRBD2 (6 bases). The CDR3 covers 17 residues. Looked up from germline, CDR1 is MGHRA and CDR2 is YSYEKL. With 0 bases removed from V and 1 base from J, the gap between germline ends came to 13 bases.

The rearrangement links TRBV12-3 or TRBV12-4 to TRBJ2-3; 11 nucleotides align to TRBD2. The CDR3 is 16 amino acids. J lost 2 bases, V lost 5 bases, and 6 bases had no gene match. CDR3 sequence reads: CASSLRLAGNTDTQYF. Here the CDR3 DNA reads TGTGCCAGCAGTCTACGACTAGCGGGAAACACAGATACGCAGTATTTT.

This chain joins TRBV6-1 and TRBJ2-7; unclear D gene. Germline V gives CDR1 MNHNS, CDR2 SASEGT. The CDR3 contains 12 residues. Trimming took off 1 base at V and 3 bases at J, with 4 bases between the two ends. The CDR3 here is CASSEGGYEQYV. Here the CDR3 DNA reads TGTGCCAGCAGTGAAGGCGGCTACGAGCAGTACGTC.

This sequence joins TRBV5-1 and TRBJ1-2; D might be TRBD1 (5 bases). In germline, CDR1 is SGHRS, CDR2 YFSETQ. This CDR3 is 15 amino acids long. The V and J ends lost 1 base and 6 bases respectively, with 16 bases between them. CDR3 nucleotide sequence: TGCGCCAGCAGCTTGTCTGAGTGGGGGTCGGATGGCTACACCTTC. Translating it yields CASSLSEWGSDGYTF.